The entry that follows covers one T cell receptor beta chain sequence. At one end the junction does not follow the germline gene, possibly because of a read error. This CDR3 has 14 amino acids. Germline V CDR1 and CDR2: MGHRA, YSYEKL. Produced via immunoSEQ multiplex PCR; TCRdb's table is partial and in-frame only. This table has 60,000 to 90,000 clones, roughly 93% appearing once. The data stem from a study of T cells after somatic rescue of genetic block. The sequencing sample was made of peripheral blood mononuclear cells (PBMCs). The chain joins TRBV4-1 to TRBJ2-2; either TRBD1 or TRBD2 may supply D (6 bases each). The clonotype originates from a man between 25 and 39 years old. In nucleotides, the CDR3 is TGCGCCAGCAGCCAAGATAGGGGGGTCGGGGAGCTGCTTTTT. This translates into CASSQDRGVGELLF.